This T cell receptor (beta chain) was sequenced in a study of cytomegalovirus exposure and HLA in healthy donors. Study details: A prior study identified approximately 120 million unique TCR beta sequences from 180 million or so T cells. Study-level results: A highly shared variant cluster was judged a likely technical artifact. Reportedly, cytomegalovirus status was diagnosed with high sensitivity and specificity. Cytomegalovirus association was listed for 164 TCR beta chains.

The CDR3 consists of 14 residues. Germline CDR1 reads SGHAT; CDR2 reads FQNNGV. With V trimmed by 3 bases and J by 5 bases, 4 bases remained unmatched. PCR involved 60 Vbeta and 13 Jbeta primers. Here immunoSEQ multiplex PCR was the method, and the copy in TCRdb shows in-frame clones only, minus some. The table records 180,000 or so clones, more than 70% of them present only once. Comments on this clone: The target antigen is unknown.

The sequence was collected from a girl between 10 and 17 years old in good health and CMV-seropositive. The V call is TRBV11-2, the J call TRBJ1-1, with TRBD1 matching over 9 bases. The sequencing sample was made of PBMCs. The CDR3 DNA reads as TGTGCCAGCAGCTTGGACAGGGGAGGGACTGAAGCTTTCTTT. Translating it yields CASSLDRGGTEAFF.